The T cell receptor beta chain under discussion was sequenced for a study of T cells in Graves' hyperthyroidism and ophthalmopathy. Study outcomes and limitations: Within blood appeared most thyroid clonotypes that had expanded above 0.001.

The V segment lost 6 bases and the J segment 2 bases; nucleotides outside the gene matches: 4. The CDR3 extends over 16 amino acids. This clonotype was counted at least ten times. What it recognizes is unknown. From RNA transcripts, TCR beta CDR3 regions were amplified. HTBI primers were the set used in a first-round RT-PCR of the TCR CDR3. Each CDR3 protein gets one entry after TCRdb re-called the multiplex PCR reads with MiXCR. The table lists fewer than 600,000 distinct CDR3 sequences, about 14% of them singletons. Calling Graves' hyperthyroidism stable meant ophthalmopathy did not progress within 18 months. Uncontrolled infection, other autoimmune disease, pregnancy or lactation barred patients from enrollment.

This chain connects TRBV12-3 or TRBV12-4 to TRBJ2-2, with 12 bases that match TRBD2. This TCR derives from a woman aged 40 to 50 with Graves' hyperthyroidism. What was sequenced was blood. The CDR3 DNA is TGTGCCAGCAGCCGACTAGCGGGAGCCAACACCGGGGAGCTGTTTTTT. It encodes CASSRLAGANTGELFF.